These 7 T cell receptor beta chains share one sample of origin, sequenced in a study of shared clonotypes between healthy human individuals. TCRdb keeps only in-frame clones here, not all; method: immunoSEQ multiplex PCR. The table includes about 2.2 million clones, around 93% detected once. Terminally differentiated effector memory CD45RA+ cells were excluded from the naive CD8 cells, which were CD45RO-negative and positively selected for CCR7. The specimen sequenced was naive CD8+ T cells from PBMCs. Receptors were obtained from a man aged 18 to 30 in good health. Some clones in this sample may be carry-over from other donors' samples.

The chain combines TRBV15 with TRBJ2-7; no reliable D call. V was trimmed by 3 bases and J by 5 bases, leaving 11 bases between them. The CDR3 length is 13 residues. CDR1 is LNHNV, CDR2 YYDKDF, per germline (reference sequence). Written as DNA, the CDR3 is TGTGCCACCAGCAGCTCAGTGGCCCACGAGCAGTACTTC. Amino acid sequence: CATSSSVAHEQYF.

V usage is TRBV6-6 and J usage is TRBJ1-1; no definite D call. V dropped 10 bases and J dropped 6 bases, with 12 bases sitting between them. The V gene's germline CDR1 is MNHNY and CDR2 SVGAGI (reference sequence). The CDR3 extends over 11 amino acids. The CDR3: CATVGIAEAFF. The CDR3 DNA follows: TGTGCCACAGTGGGTATCGCTGAAGCTTTCTTT.

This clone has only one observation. The CDR3 spells CASSSREFVETQYF. The CDR3 nucleotides are TGTGCCAGCAGCTCCAGGGAGTTCGTAGAGACCCAGTACTTC. This chain links TRBV11-1 with TRBJ2-5; either TRBD1 or TRBD2 may supply D (5 bases each). CDR1 and CDR2 from the germline V gene are SGHAT and FQDESV (reference sequence). This CDR3 has 14 residues. V lost 4 bases and J 4 bases, leaving 13 bases between the germline ends.

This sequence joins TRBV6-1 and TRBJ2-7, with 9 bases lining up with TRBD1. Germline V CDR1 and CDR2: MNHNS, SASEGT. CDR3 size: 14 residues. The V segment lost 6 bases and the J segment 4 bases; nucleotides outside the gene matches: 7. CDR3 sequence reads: CASRGGTGYYEQYF. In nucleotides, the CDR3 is TGTGCCAGCAGAGGGGGGACAGGGTATTACGAGCAGTACTTC.

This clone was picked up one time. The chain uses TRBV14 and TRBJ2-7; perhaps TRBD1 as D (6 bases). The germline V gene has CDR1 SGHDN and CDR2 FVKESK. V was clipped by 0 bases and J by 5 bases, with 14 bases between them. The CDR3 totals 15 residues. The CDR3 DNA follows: TGTGCCAGCAGCCAAGAGGGACGACAGGCCCACGAGCAGTACTTC. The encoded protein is CASSQEGRQAHEQYF.

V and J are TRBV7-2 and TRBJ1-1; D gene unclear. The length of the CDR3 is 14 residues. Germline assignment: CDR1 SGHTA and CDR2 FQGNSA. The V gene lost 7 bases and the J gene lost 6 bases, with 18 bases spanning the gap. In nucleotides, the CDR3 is TGTGCCAGCACCCTCCCTCGGGGAATCCCTGAAGCTTTCTTT. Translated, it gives CASTLPRGIPEAFF.

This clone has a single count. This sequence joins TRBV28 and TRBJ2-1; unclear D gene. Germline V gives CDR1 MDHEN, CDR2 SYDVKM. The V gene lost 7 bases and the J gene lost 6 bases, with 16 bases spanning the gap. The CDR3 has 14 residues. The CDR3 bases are TGTGCCAGCACCCCGGGCGGTGACGCCAATGAGCAGTTCTTC. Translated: CASTPGGDANEQFF.